The 8 T cell receptor beta chains listed next were all sequenced from one sample in a study of cytomegalovirus exposure and HLA in healthy donors. PCR involved 60 Vbeta and 13 Jbeta primers. The table came from immunoSEQ multiplex PCR; TCRdb's copy has only in-frame clones and leaves some out. This table has roughly 180,000 clones, around four fifths appearing once. The sequencing input was PBMCs. These receptors were collected from a woman aged 25 to 39 in good health and CMV-seronegative.

This clone was observed once. The junction shows a germline mismatch at one end, possibly a read error. The chain is built from TRBV7-7 and TRBJ2-5; TRBD2 aligns across 9 bases. Germline values: CDR1 SSHAT, CDR2 FNYEAQ (reference sequence). This CDR3 has 17 residues. The CDR3 DNA sequence: TGTGCTAGCAGCTTAAATCGGGGCGGGGGGGCCTTGGAGACCCAGTACTTC. Encoded protein: CASSLNRGGGALETQYF. The full variable domain, rest sourced from reference TRBV7-7 and TRBJ2-5, is GAGVSQSPRYKVTKRGQDVTLRCDPISSHATLYWYQQALGQGPEFLTYFNYEAQPDKSGLPSDRFSAERPEGSISTLTIQRTEQRDSAMYRCASSLNRGGGALETQYFGPGTRLLVL.

The V gene is TRBV7-9, the J gene TRBJ2-2; D might be TRBD1 (6 bases). CDR1 is SEHNR and CDR2 is FQNEAQ in the germline V gene (reference sequence). V shed 10 bases and J shed 0 bases, with 9 bases lying between them. The CDR3 totals 13 residues. In DNA form, the CDR3 reads TGTGCCACTGGGACACCGAACACCGGGGAGCTGTTTTTT. Amino acid sequence: CATGTPNTGELFF.

The rearrangement uses TRBV7-3 and TRBJ2-3, with 8 positions matching TRBD2. With 3 bases clipped from V and 3 bases from J, the junction kept 2 bases outside the gene matches. This CDR3 contains 14 residues. Germline CDR1 reads SGHTA; CDR2 reads FQGTGA. The CDR3 loop reads CASSFSGSTDTQYF. The DNA for the CDR3 is TGTGCCAGCAGCTTCAGCGGGAGTACAGATACGCAGTATTTT. The variable domain in full, completed from reference TRBV7-3 and TRBJ2-3, reads GAGVSQTPSNKVTEKGKYVELRCDPISGHTALYWYRQSLGQGPEFLIYFQGTGAADDSGLPNDRFFAVRPEGSVSTLKIQRTERGDSAVYLCASSFSGSTDTQYFGPGTRLTVL.

V and J are TRBV7-9 and TRBJ2-5; 8 nucleotides agree with TRBD2. Germline loops: CDR1 SEHNR, CDR2 FQNEAQ (reference sequence). CDR3 length: 16 amino acids. J lost 2 bases, V lost 1 base, and 6 bases had no gene match. CDR3 region: CASSLVSERGQETQYF. As DNA, the CDR3 is TGTGCCAGCAGCTTAGTCTCCGAGCGGGGGCAAGAGACCCAGTACTTC.

This chain joins TRBV6-5 and TRBJ2-1; 10 bases match TRBD2. Trimming took 2 bases from V and 7 from J; bases not matched to a gene: 8. Germline assignment: CDR1 MNHEY and CDR2 SVGAGI. The CDR3 is made up of 16 amino acids. CDR3 coding DNA: TGTGCCAGCAGTTACGCTTCGGTGACTAGCGGGAATGAGCAGTTCTTC. Translating gives CASSYASVTSGNEQFF.

The J gene is TRBJ2-7, the V gene TRBV6-1; 7 bases line up with TRBD1. The CDR3 runs 13 residues. Germline CDR1 MNHNS, CDR2 SASEGT. The V segment lost 9 bases and the J segment 0 bases; nucleotides outside the gene matches: 5. The CDR3 nucleotides read TGTGCCAGTTGGGACAGAAGCTCCTACGAGCAGTACTTC. Protein sequence: CASWDRSSYEQYF.

This chain links TRBV29-1 with TRBJ2-3; tentative D call: TRBD1 (5 bases). Per the germline V gene, CDR1 is SQVTM and CDR2 is ANQGSEA. This CDR3 has 13 amino acids. Trimming removed 5 bases from V and 1 base from J, with 10 bases in between. The CDR3 is CSVHDSRTDTQYF. The CDR3 nucleotides read TGCAGCGTTCATGACAGCCGCACAGATACGCAGTATTTT.

This rearrangement joins TRBV2 to TRBJ1-5; TRBD1 is a possible D gene (5 bases). Trimming cost V 6 bases and J 4 bases, with 10 bases left between them. The CDR3 loop spans 13 amino acids. The V gene's germline CDR1 is SNHLY and CDR2 FYNNEI. This chain's CDR3 is CASSKQENQPQHF. The CDR3, as DNA: TGTGCCAGCAGCAAACAGGAAAATCAGCCCCAGCATTTT.